This T cell receptor (beta chain) derives from a study of blood T cell repertoires in COVID-19. Study as a whole: Samples of COVID-19 (acute and convalescent) were obtained from the United States, Italy and Spain. PBMCs, B-cell-depleted T cells, or T cells were the source of the cDNA or gDNA that made up the material.

Per the original data handling: Counts of nucleated cells, estimated from reference gene primer amplification, were obtained. Sequenced by immunoSEQ multiplex PCR; TCRdb stores in-frame clones only, minus some. From that table come the V and J calls and clone size; the DNA was used to work out D and trimming. The data show tens of thousands of clones, around 93% seen once. The junction had 13 bases not matched to a gene; V was cut back by 5 bases and J by 2 bases. There are 17 residues in the CDR3. Germline CDR1 and CDR2: SGHAT and FQNNGV. The V call is TRBV11-2, the J call TRBJ2-3; 7 positions match TRBD2. This clonotype originated in a woman in her fifties or sixties with active COVID-19. The sample comprised peripheral blood. CDR3 DNA sequence: TGTGCCAGCAGCCCTCCCAAGGGGAGGGTCGCCACAGATACGCAGTATTTT. Amino acid sequence: CASSPPKGRVATDTQYF.